This T cell receptor (beta chain) was identified during a study of breast tumors, draining lymph nodes, adjacent tissues. Samples came from axillary lymph nodes draining the breast cancer. In this sample, this clonotype turned up many times. TCRdb reanalysed the multiplex PCR reads using MiXCR and keeps one entry per CDR3 protein. The table has around 300,000 distinct CDR3 sequences, more than 30% seen once. Germline CDR1 is DFQATT and CDR2 is SNEGSKA (reference sequence). The CDR3 spans 17 residues. V lost 0 bases and J 4 bases, leaving 16 bases between the germline ends. The sequence was obtained from a female donor with breast cancer. Some clones in this sample may be carry-over from other donors' samples. This rearrangement joins TRBV20-1 to TRBJ1-6, with unresolved D. The material sequenced was axillary lymph node tissue. In nucleotides, the CDR3 is TGCAGTGCTAGAGATTTTACGGGGTTCGGGTATAATTCACCCCTCCACTTT. Translating gives CSARDFTGFGYNSPLHF.